This entry is about one TCR beta chain. Its specificity is unknown. The CDR3 runs 14 residues. Trimming shortened V by 8 bases and J by 3 bases, and 13 bases separated the two germline ends. From germline, CDR1 is MNHNS and CDR2 SASEGT. With 60 Vbeta and 13 Jbeta primers, the PCR was carried out. Clones were read by immunoSEQ multiplex PCR, and TCRdb kept only the in-frame ones, dropping some. The sample has a few hundred thousand clones, approximately 80% seen once. This sample was taken from a study of cytomegalovirus exposure and HLA in healthy donors. Findings and caveats of the study: A later analysis reportedly found fewer N-insertions in an Asian-associated ancestry cluster than the approximately 670-donor mean.

Sequencing input: PBMCs. The chain couples TRBV6-1 to TRBJ1-4; a possible D gene is TRBD1 (5 bases). This receptor was obtained from a girl aged 2 to 10 in good health and CMV-seronegative. The DNA for the CDR3 is TGTGCCAGCGAGGGAGGGGCCTCTAATGAAAAACTGTTTTTT. Translated: CASEGGASNEKLFF.